This T cell receptor beta chain came from a study of T cell clonality in common variable immunodeficiency. This clone was detected many times. The read gets to within 3 residues of the CDR3 end, and the germline J gene fills in the rest. Blood samples were heparinized, about 5 to 9 ml per donor. Germline V gene lookup returns CDR1 KGHSH and CDR2 LQKENI. Trimming took 0 bases from V and 4 from J, leaving 5 bases between them. This CDR3 has 13 amino acids. Only in-frame clones appear in the TCRdb table, and some are missing; sequencing was by immunoSEQ multiplex PCR. The sample offers over 55,000 clones and no singletons, the top ten holding about 1.5%.

The sequencing input was peripheral blood mononuclear cells. The clonotype was recovered from a person aged 18 to 75 in good health. The chain links TRBV18 to TRBJ2-3; unclear D gene. The CDR3 bases that were read are TGTGCCAGCTCACCACCTAGTGCAGATACG. Translation gives CASSPPSADT. The whole CDR3 region reads CASSPPSADTQYF.